The T cell receptor (beta chain) under discussion was sequenced for a study of radiotherapy plus CTLA-4 blockade in lung cancer. This CDR3 region has 15 residues. The V and J ends lost 5 bases and 4 bases, in that order; junction bases with no gene match: 10. Germline V gene data show CDR1 as MNHNY and CDR2 as SVGAGI (reference sequence). The table came from immunoSEQ multiplex PCR; TCRdb's copy has only in-frame clones and leaves some out. The table lists about 33,000 clones, about 81% of them singletons. The chain employs TRBV6-6 and TRBJ1-2; 7 positions match TRBD1. The sequence came from a human donor with non-small cell lung cancer that progressed on radiotherapy plus ipilimumab. The sequencing here drew on peripheral blood, taken from a patient treated with radiotherapy plus ipilimumab. The CDR3 sequence is CASSNRTGGGYGYTF. The CDR3 region has the DNA TGTGCCAGCAGTAACAGGACAGGCGGCGGCTATGGCTACACCTTC.